The next 11 T cell receptor beta chains were all read from a single sample in a study of CXCR3-negative and CXCR3-positive naive CD8 T cells. It was by 5' RACE with UMI labels that the TRB cDNA libraries were prepared. Reprocessing the 5' RACE reads, TCRdb reports a single entry for every CDR3 protein and omits DNA. The sample totals 85,000 to 130,000 distinct CDR3 sequences. Overall study findings and caveats: The study found more hydrophobic TRB CDR3s in CXCR3-positive naive cells than in CXCR3-negative naive cells.

The antigens for these receptors are not known. The sequenced material came from naive CXCR3+ CD8+ T cells from blood. The subset denotes: CD45RO-CCR7+CD27+CD95- naive CD8+ T cells expressing CXCR3 (TNR3+). The receptors originated from a human donor in good health. Some clones in this sample may be carry-over from other donors' samples.

The chain links TRBV29-1 to TRBJ2-7; TCRdb's D gene call, TRBD2, goes unchecked for lack of DNA. Germline CDR1 is SQVTM and CDR2 is ANQGSEA. This CDR3 is built from 14 residues. This CDR3 reads CSVDIAESSYEQYF.

V is TRBV7-9 and J is TRBJ2-2; TCRdb designates TRBD1, a call that cannot be tested without DNA. The CDR3 has 15 residues. Germline CDR1 SEHNR, CDR2 FQNEAQ (reference sequence). The CDR3 spells CASSPSGRGTGELFF.

The rearrangement uses TRBV28 and TRBJ1-5. This CDR3 has 14 residues. Per germline, CDR1 MDHEN and CDR2 SYDVKM. CDR3 sequence: CASTEGRNNQPQHF.

V usage is TRBV29-1 and J usage is TRBJ2-7. CDR3 size: 15 residues. Germline V gene lookup returns CDR1 SQVTM and CDR2 ANQGSEA. The CDR3 spells CSVALAGGSSYEQYF.

This chain links TRBV6-2 or TRBV6-3 with TRBJ1-1. Per the germline V gene, CDR1 is MNHEY and CDR2 is SVGEGT. The CDR3 contains 16 residues. The CDR3: CASSYPQDGVDTEAFF.

The chain combines TRBV12-3 or TRBV12-4 with TRBJ1-1; TCRdb selects TRBD1, and the lack of DNA leaves this call unchecked. The CDR3 totals 14 residues. The CDR3 sequence: CASSLEAGGGEAFF.

The gene calls are TRBV7-9 and TRBJ1-5; TCRdb's D gene call, TRBD1, goes unchecked for lack of DNA. From germline, CDR1 is SEHNR and CDR2 FQNEAQ (reference sequence). CDR3 length: 14 amino acids. The CDR3 loop is CASSYTGYNQPQHF.

This chain uses TRBV29-1 with TRBJ2-2; TCRdb lists TRBD1, though no DNA is available to test this call. Germline V lookup: CDR1 SQVTM, CDR2 ANQGSEA. The CDR3 length is 14 residues. The CDR3 region is CSVGSGGANGELFF.

The chain employs TRBV7-9 and TRBJ1-5; TCRdb lists TRBD1, though no DNA is available to test this call. Germline assignment: CDR1 SEHNR and CDR2 FQNEAQ (reference sequence). There are 13 residues in the CDR3. The CDR3 is CASSSTVTQPQHF.

The rearrangement uses TRBV28 and TRBJ1-1; the TCRdb D gene call, TRBD1, has no DNA to confirm it. Germline V gene sequence: CDR1 MDHEN, CDR2 SYDVKM. There are 15 residues in the CDR3. The CDR3 here is CASREWGAVFTEAFF.

This rearrangement joins TRBV27 to TRBJ2-1; TCRdb returns TRBD2, unconfirmable since there is no DNA. CDR1 is MNHEY, CDR2 SMNVEV, per germline (reference sequence). This CDR3 is built from 14 residues. The CDR3 is CASRPGTSYNEQFF.